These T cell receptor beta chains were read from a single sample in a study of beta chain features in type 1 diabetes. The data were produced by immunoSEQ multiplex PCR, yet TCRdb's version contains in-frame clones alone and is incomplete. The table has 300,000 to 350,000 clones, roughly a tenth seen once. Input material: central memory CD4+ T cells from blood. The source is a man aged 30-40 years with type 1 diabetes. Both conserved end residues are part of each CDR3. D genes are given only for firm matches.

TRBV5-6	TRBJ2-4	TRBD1	CASSSIINRGPERNIQYF
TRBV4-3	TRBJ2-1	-	CASSQLAKSYNEQFF
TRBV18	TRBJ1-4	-	CASSLRQGGDNEKLFF
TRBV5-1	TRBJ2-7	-	CASRQYGSYEQYF
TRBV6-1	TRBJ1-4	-	CASLGSGGREKLFF
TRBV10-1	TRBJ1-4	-	CASSESGISTNEKLFF
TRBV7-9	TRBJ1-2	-	CASSLTTLGSYGYTF
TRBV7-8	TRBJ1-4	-	CASSPTARPNEKLFF
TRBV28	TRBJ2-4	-	CASSILQALGNIQYF
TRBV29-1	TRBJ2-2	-	CSVGRDGKNTGELFF
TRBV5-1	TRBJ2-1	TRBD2	CASSEGLAGANEQFF
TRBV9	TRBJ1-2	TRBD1	CASSPEQGVDYGYTF
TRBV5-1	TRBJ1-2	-	CASSLSGSNGYTF
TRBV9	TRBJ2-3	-	CASSGFGYTDTQYF
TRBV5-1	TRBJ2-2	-	CASSLGTRANTGELFF
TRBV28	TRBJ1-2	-	CASSFIRASYGYTF
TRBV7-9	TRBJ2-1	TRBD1	CASSTGVGGYNEQFF
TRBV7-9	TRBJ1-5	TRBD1	CASSLATGVNQPQHF
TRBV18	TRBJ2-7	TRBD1	CASSLRTTGGSEQYF
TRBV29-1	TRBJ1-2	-	CSVEDGDRWRGGYTF
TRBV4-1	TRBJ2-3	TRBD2	CASSQLHPGAGGPSTSTDTQYF
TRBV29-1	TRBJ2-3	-	CSVEAQYF
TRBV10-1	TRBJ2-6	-	CASITSVEEGPPGANVLTF
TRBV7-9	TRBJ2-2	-	CASSQRINTGELFF
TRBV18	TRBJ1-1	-	CASSPGLSGTEAFF
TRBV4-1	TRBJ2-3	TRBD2	CASSQDPSGGAGGTDTQYF
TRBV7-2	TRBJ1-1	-	CASSPQWVGTEAFF
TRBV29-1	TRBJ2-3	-	CSVAQGQGSTDTQYF
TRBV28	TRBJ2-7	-	CASSLLTNSYEQYF
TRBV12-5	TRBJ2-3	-	CASGLVAASTDTQYF
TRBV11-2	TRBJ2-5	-	CASSPLRSIETQYF
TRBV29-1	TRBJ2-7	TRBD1	CSAQSDREDEQYF